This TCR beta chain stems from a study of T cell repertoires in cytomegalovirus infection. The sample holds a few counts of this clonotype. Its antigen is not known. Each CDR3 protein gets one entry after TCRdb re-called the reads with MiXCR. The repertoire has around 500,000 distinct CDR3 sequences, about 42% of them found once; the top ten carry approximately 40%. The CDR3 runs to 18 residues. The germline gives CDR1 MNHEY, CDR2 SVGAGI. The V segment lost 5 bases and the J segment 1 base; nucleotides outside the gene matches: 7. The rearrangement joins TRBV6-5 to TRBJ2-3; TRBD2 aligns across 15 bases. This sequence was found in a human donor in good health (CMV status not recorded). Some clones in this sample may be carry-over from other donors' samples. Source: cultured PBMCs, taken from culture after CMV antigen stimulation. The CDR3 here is CASSVPGLAGGGTDTQYF. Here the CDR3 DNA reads TGTGCCAGCAGTGTCCCGGGACTAGCGGGAGGCGGCACAGATACGCAGTATTTT.